What follows are 9 T cell receptor beta chains derived from one specimen sequenced in a study of blood T cell repertoires in COVID-19 (TCRdb year 2020). The library was generated by the immunoSEQ multiplex PCR assay. TCRdb carries this immuneACCESS record with in-frame sequences only. Its versions omit some clonotypes, under half of them owing to an unresolved V gene in the studies checked, with the rest unexplained. The sample has 100,000 to 150,000 clones on record, 84% of them singletons. About 17% of the sample comes from the top ten. Sample: peripheral blood. These receptors were taken from a woman of 80 years or more with acute or convalescent COVID-19.

V is TRBV30 and J is TRBJ1-5; D might be TRBD1 (6 bases). Between the trimmed V and J ends, which lost 2 bases and 5 bases, there was a span of 13 bases. This CDR3 comprises 14 residues. Germline CDR1 reads GTSNPN; CDR2 reads SVGIG (reference sequence). The CDR3 loop reads CAWSRGRGHQPQHF. CDR3 nucleotides: TGTGCCTGGAGTAGGGGCAGGGGACATCAGCCCCAGCATTTT.

The rearrangement uses TRBV5-4 and TRBJ2-7; possibly TRBD1 for D (5 bases). Germline CDR1 reads SGHNT; CDR2 reads YYREEE (reference sequence). This CDR3 has 15 residues. Trimming removed 0 bases from V and 3 bases from J, with 13 bases in between. For the CDR3, the DNA is TGTGCCAGCAGCTTGGGGCAGGGTAATAGCTACGAGCAGTACTTC. It yields the protein CASSLGQGNSYEQYF.

This sequence joins TRBV7-6 and TRBJ2-5, with TRBD1 identical over 9 bases. V lost 3 bases, J lost 5 bases, and 10 bases stayed unmatched. The germline V gene encodes CDR1 SGHVS and CDR2 FNYEAQ. The length of the CDR3 is 16 residues. The DNA for the CDR3 is TGTGCCAGCAGCTTTGATTCACAGGGGGCGGATGAGACCCAGTACTTC. Protein sequence: CASSFDSQGADETQYF.

The rearrangement joins TRBV24-1 to TRBJ2-3; 10 bases are a match to TRBD1. The CDR3 runs 16 residues. The germline V gene has CDR1 KGHDR and CDR2 SFDVKD. With V trimmed by 3 bases and J by 4 bases, 6 bases remained unmatched. CDR3 sequence: CATSDPGQGPPDTQYF. The CDR3 DNA reads TGTGCCACCAGTGATCCGGGACAGGGGCCCCCAGATACGCAGTATTTT.

This clone was detected a few times. V gene TRBV2 combines with J gene TRBJ2-7, with D possibly matching TRBD2 (7 bases). V shed 5 bases and J shed 8 bases, with 28 bases lying between them. CDR1 is SNHLY, CDR2 FYNNEI, per germline. The CDR3 has 17 amino acids. The DNA of the CDR3 is TGTGCCAGCAGTTTATCCCCCCGCGGGGGCCACCTACGAAAGCAGTACTTC. This codes for CASSLSPRGGHLRKQYF. Full variable domain (remainder filled in from reference TRBV2 and TRBJ2-7): EPEVTQTPSHQVTQMGQEVILRCVPISNHLYFYWYRQILGQKVEFLVSFYNNEISEKSEIFDDQFSVERPDGSNFTLKIRSTKLEDSAMYFCASSLSPRGGHLRKQYFGPGTRLTVT.

The V gene is TRBV3-1 (or the pseudogene TRBV3-2), the J gene TRBJ2-5; D is undetermined. V was trimmed by 2 bases and J by 5 bases, leaving 9 bases between them. The CDR3 contains 13 residues. The V gene's germline CDR1 is LGHDT and CDR2 YNNKEL (reference sequence). The CDR3 DNA is TGTGCCAGCAGCCAAACCCGGGTGGAGACCCAGTACTTC. Translation: CASSQTRVETQYF.

The chain combines TRBV6-8 with TRBJ2-1; 9 nucleotides line up with TRBD1. CDR3 length equals 15 residues. The germline gives CDR1 MNHGY, CDR2 SAAAGT. The ends lost 5 bases at V and 11 bases at J; junction bases unmatched: 13. CDR3 region: CASSLRRGQGRKQFF. For the CDR3, the DNA is TGTGCCAGCAGTCTAAGGCGTGGACAGGGGAGGAAGCAGTTCTTC.

The J gene is TRBJ1-4, the V gene TRBV6-6, with 7 bases aligning to TRBD1. The CDR3 is made up of 14 amino acids. In germline, CDR1 is MNHNY, CDR2 SVGAGI (reference sequence). Unmatched junction bases numbered 0, after V lost 5 bases and J lost 0 bases. Here the CDR3 reads CASSQGATNEKLFF. CDR3 DNA sequence: TGTGCCAGCAGTCAGGGGGCAACTAATGAAAAACTGTTTTTT.

The count of this clone is one. The rearrangement uses TRBV5-1 and TRBJ2-7, with 8 positions matching TRBD1. V shed 4 bases and J 6 bases; nucleotides not matched to a gene: 9. The CDR3 loop spans 14 amino acids. Per the germline V gene, CDR1 is SGHRS and CDR2 is YFSETQ. The CDR3 region is CASSVDGQGFEQYF. CDR3 nucleotides: TGCGCCAGCAGCGTGGACGGACAGGGATTCGAGCAGTACTTC. The variable domain in full, with the rest retrieved from reference TRBV5-1 and TRBJ2-7, is KAGVTQTPRYLIKTRGQQVTLSCSPISGHRSVSWYQQTPGQGLQFLFEYFSETQRNKGNFPGRFSGRQFSNSRSEMNVSTLELGDSALYLCASSVDGQGFEQYFGPGTRLTVT.